This is a list of T cell receptor beta chains from one sample in a study of beta chain features in type 1 diabetes. Sequencing used immunoSEQ multiplex PCR; TCRdb keeps in-frame clones, though not all of them. The data contain hundreds of thousands of clones, under 15% of them singletons. The specimen sequenced was naive CD4+ T cells from blood. Source of these receptors: a man aged 18 to 30 with type 1 diabetes. The conserved cysteine and the conserved F or W are not part of the CDR3 here. Some rows have no size entry. The others give once, few or many, or a class for an expanded clone.

cdr3_length	clone_size	v_call	j_call	cdr3_aa
10	few	TRBV12-5	TRBJ2-2	ASGRETGELF
13	.	TRBV6-6	TRBJ2-4	ASLRPYNSENIQY
13	.	TRBV6-5	TRBJ1-1	ASSLDVLMNTEAF
12	.	TRBV7-9	TRBJ1-2	ASSSQGARTGYT
12	few	TRBV7-2	TRBJ2-1	ASSHPPLGNEQF
11	.	TRBV19	TRBJ2-3	ASTGGFTDTQY
13	.	TRBV7-2	TRBJ2-2	ASSLARGNTGELF
11	few	TRBV7-2	TRBJ1-2	ASSAPGFRGYT
12	.	TRBV5-1	TRBJ1-4	ASRSLSTNEKLF
11	few	TRBV23-1	TRBJ1-2	ASKEGEGYGYT
11	.	TRBV30	TRBJ2-5	AWSVNLLKTQY
12	few	TRBV6-5	TRBJ2-7	ASSYSPGNGEQY
13	few	TRBV19	TRBJ2-3	ASRFQGPRTDTQY
11	few	TRBV7-9	TRBJ2-2	ASSLVDTGELF
14	.	TRBV7-3	TRBJ2-3	ASTSAGDRKSDTQY
12	few	TRBV28	TRBJ1-4	ASGPQWVREKLF
14	.	TRBV7-6	TRBJ2-3	ASSAQDRAPTDTQY
12	few	TRBV9	TRBJ1-3	ASSVPGAGNTIY
15	.	TRBV23-1	TRBJ1-6	ANFPPHGQSPNSPLH
13	.	TRBV4-1	TRBJ2-1	ASSQGDRTYNEQF
12	.	TRBV6-6	TRBJ1-5	ASSLRGGLEPQH
13	few	TRBV28	TRBJ2-7	ASRESTGGFDEQY
14	.	TRBV7-8	TRBJ1-1	ASSPRGLGMNTEAF
14	few	TRBV6-5	TRBJ2-4	ASSYSQTGVKNIQY
12	.	TRBV7-2	TRBJ2-7	ASSLRDRAYEQY
12	.	TRBV6-6	TRBJ2-2	ASSSDRTTGELF
12	few	TRBV6-1	TRBJ2-1	ASSGTSGYNEQF
9	many	TRBV28	TRBJ2-1	ASRQNMKQF
15	few	TRBV13	TRBJ2-7	ASSSGTGGTLNYEQY
13	.	TRBV28	TRBJ2-7	ASSTRGLGSYEQY
11	.	TRBV14	TRBJ2-7	ASSYAITYEQY
10	few	TRBV28	TRBJ1-5	ASTQGFQPQH
14	.	TRBV18	TRBJ2-2	ASSPQTGWSSGELF
14	few	TRBV5-4	TRBJ2-6	ASSSGTGTGANVLT
11	.	TRBV7-3	TRBJ2-7	ASSLGAGGEQY
13	few	TRBV7-8	TRBJ1-1	ASSFLNGGSTEAF
14	.	TRBV4-1	TRBJ2-3	ASSQSRDLRTDTQY
13	few	TRBV6-5	TRBJ2-3	ASRDSGGLTDTQY
13	few	TRBV29-1	TRBJ1-3	SVGTGESSGNTIY
12	.	TRBV4-1	TRBJ1-2	ASSQVRQIYGYT
14	.	TRBV10-3	TRBJ1-6	AISESGSSYNSPLH
9	.	TRBV7-9	TRBJ1-5	ASSFEGPQH
14	few	TRBV7-9	TRBJ2-3	ASSFSGGLPPDTQY
12	.	TRBV14	TRBJ1-2	ASSQDGPGYGYT
13	few	TRBV9	TRBJ1-1	ASSVAATGSTEAF
13	few	TRBV4-1	TRBJ2-7	ASSPGQGARDEQY
12	few	TRBV13	TRBJ1-2	ASSLLAVPRGYT
12	few	TRBV27	TRBJ2-7	ASRILMGGYEQY